This T cell receptor beta chain comes out of a study of T cell responses to AZD1222 COVID-19 vaccine. Study findings and constraints: Nearly half of spike-specific TCRs reportedly target variant regions that are unmutated in the B.1.351 and B.1.1.7 variants. With dominance at 160-218 and 743-854, vaccine-associated CD4 TCRs spanned spike.

The trim removed 5 bases at V and 2 bases at J, leaving 13 bases unmatched. This CDR3 spans 18 amino acids. Germline CDR1 and CDR2: SGHDT and YYEEEE. Sequencing was performed with immunoSEQ multiplex PCR; in TCRdb, only in-frame clones are kept and a portion is missing. This table has 100,000 to 150,000 clones, more than 80% appearing once. As for this clone: What it recognizes is unknown.

The chain couples TRBV5-6 to TRBJ2-3; 11 nucleotides line up with TRBD1. The TCR comes from an adult who received the AZD1222 COVID-19 vaccine. Sequences were derived from peripheral blood, sampled 28 days after the second AZD1222 dose. Here the CDR3 reads CASSGFLGTGGFTDTQYF. The CDR3 bases are TGTGCCAGCAGTGGCTTCTTAGGGACAGGGGGATTCACAGATACGCAGTATTTT.